These 19 T cell receptor beta chains came from one sample sequenced in a study of shared clonotypes between healthy human individuals. Assay used: immunoSEQ multiplex PCR; TCRdb lists only in-frame clones, some missing. The sample has approximately 2,000,000 clones; 92% are singletons. Material for sequencing was naive CD4+ T cells from PBMCs. Subset noted: CD45RA+ positively selected. The receptors originated from a young man in good health. Some clones in this sample may be carry-over from other donors' samples.

Only one count was recorded for this clone. The chain carries TRBV19 and TRBJ2-1; TRBD2 agrees at 7 bases. Looked up from germline, CDR1 is LNHDA and CDR2 is SQIVND (reference sequence). CDR3 size: 15 residues. After removal of 6 bases from V and 4 bases from J, the junction contained 9 bases not matched to a gene. The CDR3 loop is CASRSGGRGYNEQFF. CDR3 bases: TGTGCCAGTAGGTCAGGCGGGAGAGGGTACAATGAGCAGTTCTTC. Full variable domain (rest looked up from reference TRBV19 and TRBJ2-1): DGGITQSPKYLFRKEGQNVTLSCEQNLNHDAMYWYRQDPGQGLRLIYYSQIVNDFQKGDIAEGYSVSREKKESFPLTVTSAQKNPTAFYLCASRSGGRGYNEQFFGPGTRLTVL.

Regarding this clone: The same CDR3 arises from other DNA sequences in this sample as well. This chain connects TRBV5-4 to TRBJ2-1, with TRBD2 matching over 11 bases. Looked up from germline, CDR1 is SGHNT and CDR2 is YYREEE (reference sequence). The CDR3 covers 14 residues. Losses at the gene ends were 4 bases for V and 9 bases for J; bases not matched to a gene: 6. CDR3 loop: CASSLGLAGGEQFF. DNA for the CDR3: TGTGCCAGCAGCCTAGGACTAGCGGGCGGTGAGCAGTTCTTC.

Here the CDR3 reads CASSLVFRGGTEAFF. The CDR3 bases are TGTGCCAGCAGCTTAGTCTTCCGGGGGGGCACTGAAGCTTTCTTT. This chain connects TRBV7-2 to TRBJ1-1, with D possibly being TRBD1 (5 bases). V was pared by 1 base and J by 4 bases, with 13 bases between. Per germline, CDR1 SGHTA and CDR2 FQGNSA. This CDR3 region has 15 residues.

The V gene is TRBV9, the J gene TRBJ1-5; 7 bases map to TRBD1. V lost 3 bases and J lost 3; bases outside the gene matches: 6. This CDR3 spans 15 amino acids. Per the germline V gene, CDR1 is SGDLS and CDR2 is YYNGEE. The CDR3 DNA is TGTGCCAGCAGCGGACAGGGTTGGGACAATCAGCCCCAGCATTTT. The encoded protein is CASSGQGWDNQPQHF.

The chain couples TRBV2 to TRBJ2-4; D gene ambiguous. The CDR3 length is 13 residues. V was cut by 1 base and J by 6 bases, with 7 bases left in between. CDR1 and CDR2 from the germline V gene are SNHLY and FYNNEI. In DNA form, the CDR3 reads TGTGCCAGCAGTGAAGAGGGTGGAAACATTCAGTACTTC. Translated, it gives CASSEEGGNIQYF.

The chain couples TRBV4-1 to TRBJ1-1; 7 bases match TRBD1. The V and J ends lost 6 bases and 0 bases, in that order; junction bases with no gene match: 10. The germline V gene encodes CDR1 MGHRA and CDR2 YSYEKL. The length of the CDR3 is 16 residues. CDR3 sequence: CASSHTVGGLNTEAFF. DNA for the CDR3: TGCGCCAGCAGTCACACGGTAGGGGGCTTGAACACTGAAGCTTTCTTT.

The genes are TRBV19 and TRBJ1-2, with D perhaps matching TRBD1 (5 bases). Germline CDR1 is LNHDA and CDR2 is SQIVND (reference sequence). V shed 3 bases and J shed 5 bases, with 16 bases lying between them. The CDR3 contains 15 residues. CDR3 bases: TGTGCCAGTAGTATTTTACAGGTCAAGGCATATGGCTACACCTTC. It encodes CASSILQVKAYGYTF.

CDR3 loop: CAWSLVLRPYTF. In DNA form, the CDR3 reads TGTGCCTGGAGCCTCGTCTTACGACCCTACACCTTC. The V call is TRBV30, the J call TRBJ1-2; no clear D gene. The CDR3 is made up of 12 amino acids. V was cut by 3 bases and J by 10 bases, with 15 bases left in between. CDR1 is GTSNPN and CDR2 is SVGIG in the germline V gene (reference sequence).

The CDR3 region has the DNA TGTGCCATCAGCCCAGATCTTGATCAGCCCCAGCATTTT. Translating it yields CAISPDLDQPQHF. J is TRBJ1-5 and V is TRBV10-3; D unresolved. V was shortened by 6 bases and J by 5 bases, with 11 bases between the two germline ends. Germline V gene data show CDR1 as ENHRY and CDR2 as SYGVKD. This CDR3 contains 13 residues.

This sequence joins TRBV6-6 and TRBJ1-4; the D gene is possibly TRBD1 (5 bases). Germline lookup yields CDR1 MNHNY and CDR2 SVGAGI (reference sequence). V lost 4 bases and J lost 8, with 14 bases in between. The CDR3 length is 14 residues. The CDR3 sequence: CASSLTGKREKLFF. The DNA of the CDR3 is TGTGCCAGCAGTTTAACAGGCAAGAGAGAAAAACTGTTTTTT.

CDR3 region: CASSPLVGDEQFF. The CDR3 DNA is TGTGCCAGCTCCCCCCTGGTGGGCGATGAGCAGTTCTTC. The chain employs TRBV18 and TRBJ2-1; no firm D call. The length of the CDR3 is 13 residues. In germline, CDR1 is KGHSH, CDR2 LQKENI. V lost 6 bases and J 8 bases, leaving 14 bases between the germline ends. The full variable domain, completed using reference TRBV18 and TRBJ2-1, is NAGVMQNPRHLVRRRGQEARLRCSPMKGHSHVYWYRQLPEEGLKFMVYLQKENIIDESGMPKERFSAEFPKEGPSILRIQQVVRGDSAAYFCASSPLVGDEQFFGPGTRLTVL.

This chain joins TRBV29-1 and TRBJ2-5, with TRBD1 matching over 9 bases. V was clipped by 6 bases and J by 5 bases; unmatched bases: 7. Germline CDR1 SQVTM, CDR2 ANQGSEA. This CDR3 is built from 13 residues. The CDR3 DNA sequence: TGCAGCGTGGGGGACAGGGCACAGGAGACCCAGTACTTC. Translating it yields CSVGDRAQETQYF. The full variable domain, in which reference TRBV29-1 and TRBJ2-5 provide the parts outside the CDR3, is SAVISQKPSRDICQRGTSLTIQCQVDSQVTMMFWYRQQPGQSLTLIATANQGSEATYESGFVIDKFPISRPNLTFSTLTVSNMSPEDSSIYLCSVGDRAQETQYFGPGTRLLVL.

This sequence joins TRBV5-1 and TRBJ2-5, with TRBD2 as a possible D gene (5 bases). V lost 9 bases, J lost 5 bases, and 14 bases lay in between. This CDR3 has 12 residues. CDR1 is SGHRS and CDR2 is YFSETQ in the germline V gene. CDR3 region: CATSGVGETQYF. The CDR3 DNA reads as TGCGCCACCTCCGGGGTAGGGGAGACCCAGTACTTC.

Comment on this clone: In the same sample, other DNA sequences code for this CDR3. The V and J genes are TRBV29-1 and TRBJ2-5; possible D gene TRBD1, 6 bases. This CDR3 has 12 amino acids. Trimming left V 4 bases short and J 5 bases short, with 11 bases between. Per the germline V gene, CDR1 is SQVTM and CDR2 is ANQGSEA. This CDR3 is CSVGRRGETQYF. As DNA, the CDR3 is TGCAGCGTTGGGAGAAGGGGGGAGACCCAGTACTTC.

With regard to this clone: The sample holds other DNA sequences that translate to the same CDR3. V is TRBV7-9 and J is TRBJ2-7; no clear D. The V and J ends lost 4 bases and 2 bases respectively, with 3 bases between them. Germline CDR1 reads SEHNR; CDR2 reads FQNEAQ (reference sequence). The CDR3 runs 11 residues. CDR3 amino acids: CASSSTYEQYF. The CDR3 region has the DNA TGTGCCAGCAGCTCCACCTACGAGCAGTACTTC.

This chain links TRBV2 with TRBJ2-1; 9 nucleotides line up with TRBD1. V trimming: 6 bases; J trimming: 4 bases; junction bases outside the gene matches: 4. CDR3 length equals 14 residues. CDR1 and CDR2 from the germline V gene are SNHLY and FYNNEI. CDR3 region: CASSQDRGYNEQFF. The CDR3 DNA sequence: TGTGCCAGCAGCCAGGACAGGGGATACAATGAGCAGTTCTTC. Drawing the rest from reference TRBV2 and TRBJ2-1, the complete variable domain is EPEVTQTPSHQVTQMGQEVILRCVPISNHLYFYWYRQILGQKVEFLVSFYNNEISEKSEIFDDQFSVERPDGSNFTLKIRSTKLEDSAMYFCASSQDRGYNEQFFGPGTRLTVL.

J is TRBJ1-6 and V is TRBV18; tentative D call: TRBD1 (6 bases). Deletions cut 0 bases from V and 7 bases from J, with 10 bases between. Germline V gives CDR1 KGHSH, CDR2 LQKENI. This CDR3 has 15 residues. The chain's CDR3 is CASSPPGASNSPLHF. DNA for the CDR3: TGTGCCAGCTCACCACCGGGGGCGAGCAATTCACCCCTCCACTTT. Using reference TRBV18 and TRBJ1-6 for the parts outside the CDR3, the full variable domain is NAGVMQNPRHLVRRRGQEARLRCSPMKGHSHVYWYRQLPEEGLKFMVYLQKENIIDESGMPKERFSAEFPKEGPSILRIQQVVRGDSAAYFCASSPPGASNSPLHFGNGTRLTVT.

This chain uses TRBV5-4 with TRBJ2-1; the match to TRBD2 covers 7 bases. Per germline, CDR1 SGHNT and CDR2 YYREEE (reference sequence). The CDR3 spans 15 residues. V shed 1 base and J 8 bases; nucleotides not matched to a gene: 9. Here the CDR3 DNA reads TGTGCCAGCAGCTTGCCCCCCGGGAGCGGGGATGAGCAGTTCTTC. The encoded protein is CASSLPPGSGDEQFF.

The chain uses TRBV7-9 and TRBJ2-1, with 10 bases that match TRBD2. CDR3 length: 11 residues. The V gene's germline CDR1 is SEHNR and CDR2 FQNEAQ (reference sequence). The CDR3 loop reads CALAGVNEQFF. CDR3 nucleotides: TGTGCGCTAGCGGGAGTCAATGAGCAGTTCTTC.